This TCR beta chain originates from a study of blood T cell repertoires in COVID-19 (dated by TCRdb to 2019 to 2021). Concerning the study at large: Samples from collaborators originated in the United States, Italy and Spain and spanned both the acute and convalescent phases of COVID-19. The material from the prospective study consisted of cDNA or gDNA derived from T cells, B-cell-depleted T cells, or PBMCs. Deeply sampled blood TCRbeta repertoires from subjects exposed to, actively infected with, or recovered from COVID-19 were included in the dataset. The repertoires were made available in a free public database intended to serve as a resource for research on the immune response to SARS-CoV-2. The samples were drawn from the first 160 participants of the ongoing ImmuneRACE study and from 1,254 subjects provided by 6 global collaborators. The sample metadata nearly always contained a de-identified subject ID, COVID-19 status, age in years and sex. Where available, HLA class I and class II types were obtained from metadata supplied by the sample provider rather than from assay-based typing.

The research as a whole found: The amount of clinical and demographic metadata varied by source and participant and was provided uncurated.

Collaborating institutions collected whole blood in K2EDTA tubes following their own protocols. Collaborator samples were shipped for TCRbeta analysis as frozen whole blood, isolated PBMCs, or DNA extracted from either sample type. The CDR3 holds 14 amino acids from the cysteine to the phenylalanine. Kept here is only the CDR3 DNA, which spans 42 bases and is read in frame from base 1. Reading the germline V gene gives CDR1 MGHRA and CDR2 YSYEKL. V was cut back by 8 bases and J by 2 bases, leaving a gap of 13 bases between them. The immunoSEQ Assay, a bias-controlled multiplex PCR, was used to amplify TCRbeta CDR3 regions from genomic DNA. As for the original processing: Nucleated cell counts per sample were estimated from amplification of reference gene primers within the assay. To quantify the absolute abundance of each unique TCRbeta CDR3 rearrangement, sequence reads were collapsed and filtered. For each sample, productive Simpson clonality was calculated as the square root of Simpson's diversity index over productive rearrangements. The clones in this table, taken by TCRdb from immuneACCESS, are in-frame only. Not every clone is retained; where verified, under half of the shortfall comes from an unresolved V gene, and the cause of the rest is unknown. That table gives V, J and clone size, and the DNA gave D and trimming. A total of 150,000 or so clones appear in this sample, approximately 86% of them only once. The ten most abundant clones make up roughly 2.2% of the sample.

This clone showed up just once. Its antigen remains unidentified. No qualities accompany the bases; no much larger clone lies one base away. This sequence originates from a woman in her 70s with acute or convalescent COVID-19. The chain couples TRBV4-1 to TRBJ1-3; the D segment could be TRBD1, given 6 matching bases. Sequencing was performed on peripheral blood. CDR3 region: CASGRGGAGNTIYF. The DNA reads TGCGCCAGCGGGAGGGGGGGAGCTGGAAACACCATATATTTT.